The present entry profiles one TCR beta chain with its context. The sample belongs to a study of cytomegalovirus exposure and HLA in healthy donors. Study in general: Among around 400 genotyped donors, about 85% fell in the Caucasian-associated ancestry cluster.

Both 60 Vbeta primers and 13 Jbeta primers went into the PCR. Repertoires were generated with immunoSEQ multiplex PCR, while TCRdb's copy carries only in-frame clones and drops some. The sample has 130,000 or so clones, approximately 61% seen once. Germline V lookup: CDR1 KGHSH, CDR2 LQKENI. The ends were cut back, 0 bases at V and 1 base at J, with 12 bases in the middle. The CDR3 is 16 residues long. The TCR comes from a woman aged 40 to 50 in good health and CMV-seronegative. The sample comprised PBMCs. The chain joins TRBV18 to TRBJ1-1, with unresolved D. The CDR3 DNA reads as TGTGCCAGCTCACCACCCAGACGTGAGGGGAACACTGAAGCTTTCTTT. Translated, it gives CASSPPRREGNTEAFF.